A single sample is the source of the 2 T cell receptor beta chains below, sequenced in a study of blood T cell repertoires in COVID-19. Only in-frame clones appear in the TCRdb table, and some are missing; sequencing was by immunoSEQ multiplex PCR. This sample has approximately 97,000 clones, with about 85% found just once. Sequencing was carried out using peripheral blood. These receptors all come from an elderly man with acute or convalescent COVID-19.

This chain links TRBV28 with TRBJ1-5, with TRBD1 matching over 7 bases. The CDR3 spans 13 residues. Germline values: CDR1 MDHEN, CDR2 SYDVKM. V lost 6 bases and J lost 4; bases outside the gene matches: 3. The CDR3 region is CASRGQLNQPQHF. The DNA of the CDR3 is TGTGCCAGCAGGGGACAGCTTAATCAGCCCCAGCATTTT.

The chain has TRBV7-2 and TRBJ1-2; weak D call: TRBD1 (5 bases). CDR1 is SGHTA and CDR2 is FQGNSA in the germline V gene. The CDR3 spans 14 residues. Deletions cut 6 bases from V and 5 bases from J, with 16 bases between. CDR3 in amino acids: CASRGVEATYGYTF. The CDR3 coding sequence is TGTGCCAGCAGAGGGGTCGAGGCAACTTATGGCTACACCTTC.